This T cell receptor beta chain was identified during a study of blood T cells in healthy people across ages. This clonotype was observed a handful of times. A second PCR of 7 to 11 cycles used a sample-barcoded 5' primer and a J-beta primer mix. MiXCR, run by TCRdb on the 5' RACE reads, gives a single entry per CDR3 protein. This sample yields around 500,000 distinct CDR3 sequences, of which roughly a quarter are seen a single time; 3.6% belongs to the top ten. Germline values: CDR1 SGDLS, CDR2 YYNGEE. This CDR3 contains 15 residues. Between the trimmed V and J ends, which lost 0 bases and 0 bases, there was a span of 7 bases. These same records also appear under a second study, on T cells of mothers and their children. That source reports: Donation involved three healthy Caucasian mothers and the six children that they had.

The V gene is TRBV9, the J gene TRBJ1-3; TRBD1 might be the D (5 bases). Sequencing used blood. The receptor comes from a boy aged 2 to 9 in good health. The CDR3 region has the DNA TGTGCCAGCAGCGTAGAGGGGATCTCTGGAAACACCATATATTTT. Protein product: CASSVEGISGNTIYF.